This T cell receptor beta chain was documented in a study of blood T cell repertoires in COVID-19. Across the study: Acute and convalescent COVID-19 specimens originated in the United States, Italy and Spain. Sources were T cells, B-cell-depleted T cells, or PBMCs; the material itself was cDNA or gDNA.

Authors' methods: It was from reference gene primer amplification that nucleated cell counts were estimated. Sequencing was performed with immunoSEQ multiplex PCR; in TCRdb, only in-frame clones are kept and a portion is missing. V and J calls and clone size follow that table, whereas D and trimming were derived from the DNA. The table records over 150,000 clones, approximately 91% of them present only once. This CDR3 region has 15 residues. V was clipped by 6 bases and J by 7 bases; unmatched bases: 9. Germline V gene data show CDR1 as MDHEN and CDR2 as SYDVKM. Input material: peripheral blood. This chain uses TRBV28 with TRBJ2-1; 10 nucleotides align to TRBD2. The sequence derives from a man aged 50 to 59 with COVID-19, enrolled during active disease. The CDR3 DNA follows: TGTGCCAGCAGCATCAGCGGGGGGGCCTCAAATGAGCAGTTCTTC. Amino acids: CASSISGGASNEQFF.